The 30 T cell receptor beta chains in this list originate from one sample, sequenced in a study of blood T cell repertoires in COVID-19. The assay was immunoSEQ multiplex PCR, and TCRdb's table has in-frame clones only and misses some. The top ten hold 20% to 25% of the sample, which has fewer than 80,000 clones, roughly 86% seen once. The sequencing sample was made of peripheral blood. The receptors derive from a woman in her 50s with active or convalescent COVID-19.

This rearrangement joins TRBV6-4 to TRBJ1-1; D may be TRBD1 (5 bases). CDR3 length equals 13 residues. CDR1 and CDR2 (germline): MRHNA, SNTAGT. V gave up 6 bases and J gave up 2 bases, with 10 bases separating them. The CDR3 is CASRVQENTEAFF. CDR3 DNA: TGTGCCAGCAGGGTACAGGAAAACACTGAAGCTTTCTTT.

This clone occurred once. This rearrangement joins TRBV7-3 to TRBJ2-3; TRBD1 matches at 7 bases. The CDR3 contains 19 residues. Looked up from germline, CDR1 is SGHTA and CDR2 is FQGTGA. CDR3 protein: CASNAGLLDGQDVPDTQYF. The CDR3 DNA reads TGTGCGAGTAATGCTGGCTTACTAGACGGACAGGATGTTCCAGATACGCAGTATTTT.

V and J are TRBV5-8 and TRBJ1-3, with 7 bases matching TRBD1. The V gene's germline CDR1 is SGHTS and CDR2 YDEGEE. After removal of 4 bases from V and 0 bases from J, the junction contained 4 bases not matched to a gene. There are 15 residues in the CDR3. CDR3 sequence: CASSLGQVSGNTIYF. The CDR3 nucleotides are TGTGCCAGCAGCCTCGGACAGGTCTCTGGAAACACCATATATTTT.

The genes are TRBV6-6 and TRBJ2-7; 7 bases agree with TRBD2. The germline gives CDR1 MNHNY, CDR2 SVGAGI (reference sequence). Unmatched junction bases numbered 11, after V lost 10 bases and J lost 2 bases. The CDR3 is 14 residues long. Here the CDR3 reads CAIPWLAVTYEQYF. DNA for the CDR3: TGTGCCATCCCTTGGCTAGCGGTAACCTACGAGCAGTACTTC.

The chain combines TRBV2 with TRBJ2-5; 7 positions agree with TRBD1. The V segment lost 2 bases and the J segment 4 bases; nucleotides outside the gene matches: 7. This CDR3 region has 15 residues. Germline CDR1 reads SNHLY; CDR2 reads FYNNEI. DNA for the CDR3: TGTGCCAGCAGTGAAAAGGGGGCGGTTACAGAGACCCAGTACTTC. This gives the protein CASSEKGAVTETQYF.

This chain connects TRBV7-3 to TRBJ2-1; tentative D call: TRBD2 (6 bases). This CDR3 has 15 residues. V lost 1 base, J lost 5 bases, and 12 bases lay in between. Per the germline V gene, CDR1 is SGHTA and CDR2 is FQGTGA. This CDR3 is CASSLSGNLDNEQFF. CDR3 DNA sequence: TGTGCCAGCAGCTTAAGCGGGAACCTTGACAATGAGCAGTTCTTC.

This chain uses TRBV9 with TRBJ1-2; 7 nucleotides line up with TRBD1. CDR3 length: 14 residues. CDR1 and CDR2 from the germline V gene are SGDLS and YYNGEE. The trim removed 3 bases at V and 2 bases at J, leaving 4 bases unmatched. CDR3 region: CASSATGQNYGYTF. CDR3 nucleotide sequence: TGTGCCAGCAGCGCGACAGGGCAGAACTATGGCTACACCTTC.

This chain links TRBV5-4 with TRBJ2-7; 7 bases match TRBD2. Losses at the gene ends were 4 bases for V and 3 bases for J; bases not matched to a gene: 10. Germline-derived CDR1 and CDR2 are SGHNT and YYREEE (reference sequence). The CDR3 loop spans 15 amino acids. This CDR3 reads CASSQKGSGIYEQYF. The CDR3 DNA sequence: TGTGCCAGCAGCCAAAAAGGGAGCGGGATCTACGAGCAGTACTTC.

CDR3 DNA sequence: TGCGCCAGCAGCCAAGTCCCGACAGGGGGCTACACCTTC. This codes for CASSQVPTGGYTF. V gene TRBV4-1 combines with J gene TRBJ1-2, with 7 positions matching TRBD1. In germline, CDR1 is MGHRA, CDR2 YSYEKL. The CDR3 length is 13 residues. V was pared by 1 base and J by 8 bases, with 4 bases of the junction left unmatched.

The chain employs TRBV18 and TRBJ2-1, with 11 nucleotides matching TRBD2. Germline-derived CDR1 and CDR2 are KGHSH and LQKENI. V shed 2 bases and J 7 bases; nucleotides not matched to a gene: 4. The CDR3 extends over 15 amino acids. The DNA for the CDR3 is TGTGCCAGCTCACCAGGGACTAGCGGCCTTAATGAGCAGTTCTTC. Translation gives CASSPGTSGLNEQFF.

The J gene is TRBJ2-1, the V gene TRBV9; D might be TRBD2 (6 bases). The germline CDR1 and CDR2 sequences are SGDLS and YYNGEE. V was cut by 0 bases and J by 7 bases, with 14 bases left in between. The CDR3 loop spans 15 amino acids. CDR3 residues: CASSVASVWRNEQFF. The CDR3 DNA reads TGTGCCAGCAGCGTAGCTAGCGTCTGGCGGAATGAGCAGTTCTTC.

This CDR3 reads CSACAGRMNTEAFF. The CDR3 nucleotides read TGCAGCGCGTGTGCGGGACGGATGAACACTGAAGCTTTCTTT. This rearrangement joins TRBV29-1 to TRBJ1-1; D may be TRBD1 (5 bases). V gave up 7 bases and J gave up 0 bases, with 15 bases separating them. The CDR3 contains 14 residues. Germline CDR1 SQVTM, CDR2 ANQGSEA.

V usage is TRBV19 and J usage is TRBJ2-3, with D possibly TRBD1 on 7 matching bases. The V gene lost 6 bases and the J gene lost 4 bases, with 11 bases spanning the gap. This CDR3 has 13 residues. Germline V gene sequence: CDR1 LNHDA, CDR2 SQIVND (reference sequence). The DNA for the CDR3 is TGTGCCAGTAGGGCAGGGGGGCCAGATACGCAGTATTTT. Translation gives CASRAGGPDTQYF.

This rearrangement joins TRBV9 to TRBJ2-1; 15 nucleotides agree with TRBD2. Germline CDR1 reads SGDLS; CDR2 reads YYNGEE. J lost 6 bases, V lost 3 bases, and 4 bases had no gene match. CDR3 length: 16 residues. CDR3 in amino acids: CASSARTSGRANEQFF. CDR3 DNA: TGTGCCAGCAGCGCGAGGACTAGCGGGAGGGCCAATGAGCAGTTCTTC.

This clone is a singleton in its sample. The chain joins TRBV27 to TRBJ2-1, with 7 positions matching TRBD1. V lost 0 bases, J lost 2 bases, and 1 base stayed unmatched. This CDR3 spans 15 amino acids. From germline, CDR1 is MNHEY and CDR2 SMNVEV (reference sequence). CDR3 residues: CASSLSTGPYNEQFF. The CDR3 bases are TGTGCCAGCAGTTTATCGACAGGGCCCTACAATGAGCAGTTCTTC.

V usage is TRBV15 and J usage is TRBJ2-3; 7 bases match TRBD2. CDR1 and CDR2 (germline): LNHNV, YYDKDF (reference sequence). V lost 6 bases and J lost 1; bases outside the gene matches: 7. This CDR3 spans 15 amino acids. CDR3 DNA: TGTGCCACCAGACCAGCGGGATTAGGCACAGATACGCAGTATTTT. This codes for CATRPAGLGTDTQYF. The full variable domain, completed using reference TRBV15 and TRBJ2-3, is DAMVIQNPRYQVTQFGKPVTLSCSQTLNHNVMYWYQQKSSQAPKLLFHYYDKDFNNEADTPDNFQSRRPNTSFCFLDIRSPGLGDTAMYLCATRPAGLGTDTQYFGPGTRLTVL.

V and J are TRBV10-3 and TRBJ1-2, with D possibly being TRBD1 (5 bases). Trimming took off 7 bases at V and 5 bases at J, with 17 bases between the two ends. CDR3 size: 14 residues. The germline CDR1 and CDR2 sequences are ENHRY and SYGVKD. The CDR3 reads CAINPEGVGYGYTF. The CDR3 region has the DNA TGTGCCATCAATCCCGAAGGGGTAGGGTATGGCTACACCTTC.

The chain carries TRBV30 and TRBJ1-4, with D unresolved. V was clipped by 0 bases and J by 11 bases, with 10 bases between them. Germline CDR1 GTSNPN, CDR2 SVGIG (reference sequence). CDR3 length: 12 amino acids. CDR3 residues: CAWSVKGDKLFF. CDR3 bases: TGTGCCTGGAGTGTAAAGGGAGACAAACTGTTTTTT.

Written as DNA, the CDR3 is TGTGCCAGCAGCTTGAATGGGGGCTACGATTCACCCCTCCACTTT. Protein: CASSLNGGYDSPLHF. The chain is built from TRBV5-6 and TRBJ1-6; D is possibly TRBD1 (6 bases). Germline V gene data show CDR1 as SGHDT and CDR2 as YYEEEE. The CDR3 spans 15 residues. V lost 1 base, J lost 8 bases, and 13 bases lay in between. Looking up the rest from reference TRBV5-6 and TRBJ1-6 gives the full variable domain: DAGVTQSPTHLIKTRGQQVTLRCSPKSGHDTVSWYQQALGQGPQFIFQYYEEEERQRGNFPDRFSGHQFPNYSSELNVNALLLGDSALYLCASSLNGGYDSPLHFGNGTRLTVT.

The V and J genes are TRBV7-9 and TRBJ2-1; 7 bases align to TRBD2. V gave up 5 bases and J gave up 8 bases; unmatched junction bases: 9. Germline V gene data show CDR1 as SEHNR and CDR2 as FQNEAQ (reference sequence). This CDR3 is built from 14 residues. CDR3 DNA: TGTGCCAGCAGCACCCGGACTAGGGAGGATGAGCAGTTCTTC. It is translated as CASSTRTREDEQFF. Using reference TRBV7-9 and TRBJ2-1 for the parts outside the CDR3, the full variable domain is DTGVSQNPRHKITKRGQNVTFRCDPISEHNRLYWYRQTLGQGPEFLTYFQNEAQLEKSRLLSDRFSAERPKGSFSTLEIQRTEQGDSAMYLCASSTRTREDEQFFGPGTRLTVL.

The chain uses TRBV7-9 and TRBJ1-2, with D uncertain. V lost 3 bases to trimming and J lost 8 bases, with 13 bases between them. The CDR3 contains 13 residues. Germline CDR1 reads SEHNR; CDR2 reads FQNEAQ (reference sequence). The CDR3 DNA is TGTGCCAGCAGCTTCCCGTCAATGCGGGGCTACACCTTC. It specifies CASSFPSMRGYTF.

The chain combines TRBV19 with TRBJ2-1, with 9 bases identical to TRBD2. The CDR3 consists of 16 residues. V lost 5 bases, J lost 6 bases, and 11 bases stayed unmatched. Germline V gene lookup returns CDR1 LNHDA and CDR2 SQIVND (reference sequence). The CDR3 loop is CASSAMAGGLVNEQFF. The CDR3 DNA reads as TGTGCCAGTAGTGCCATGGCGGGGGGGCTGGTCAATGAGCAGTTCTTC.

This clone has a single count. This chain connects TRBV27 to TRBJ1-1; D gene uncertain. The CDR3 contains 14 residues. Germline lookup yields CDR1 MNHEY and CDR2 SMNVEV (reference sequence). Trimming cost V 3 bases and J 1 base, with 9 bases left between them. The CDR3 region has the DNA TGTGCCAGCAGTTTTAATGCAGGGAACACTGAAGCTTTCTTT. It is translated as CASSFNAGNTEAFF.

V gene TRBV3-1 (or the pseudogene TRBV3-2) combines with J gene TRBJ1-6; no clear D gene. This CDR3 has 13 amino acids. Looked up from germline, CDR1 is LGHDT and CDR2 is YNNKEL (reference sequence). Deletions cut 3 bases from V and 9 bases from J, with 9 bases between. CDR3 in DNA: TGTGCCAGCAGCCATGGGGAGTCTTCACCCCTCCACTTT. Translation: CASSHGESSPLHF.

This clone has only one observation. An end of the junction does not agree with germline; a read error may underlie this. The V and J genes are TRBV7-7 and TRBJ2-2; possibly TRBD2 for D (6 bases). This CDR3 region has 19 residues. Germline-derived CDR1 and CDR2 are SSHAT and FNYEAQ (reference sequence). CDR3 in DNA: TGTGCTAGCAGTCGGTTTAGCGGCTCTTCCCCTATGAACACCGGGGAGCTGTTTTTT. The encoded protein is CASSRFSGSSPMNTGELFF.

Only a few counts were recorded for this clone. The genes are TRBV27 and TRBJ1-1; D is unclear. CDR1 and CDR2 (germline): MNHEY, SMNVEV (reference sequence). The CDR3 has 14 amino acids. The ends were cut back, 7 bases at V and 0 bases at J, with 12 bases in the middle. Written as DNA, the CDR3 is TGTGCCAGCAAGGAGGTATCCCTGAACACTGAAGCTTTCTTT. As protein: CASKEVSLNTEAFF.

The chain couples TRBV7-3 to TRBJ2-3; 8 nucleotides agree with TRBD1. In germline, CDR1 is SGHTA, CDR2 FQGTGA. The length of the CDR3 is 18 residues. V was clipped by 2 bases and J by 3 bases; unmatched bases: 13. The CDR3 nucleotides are TGTGCCAGCAGCTTATATGGTGTACAGGGGGGAGGAACAGATACGCAGTATTTT. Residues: CASSLYGVQGGGTDTQYF. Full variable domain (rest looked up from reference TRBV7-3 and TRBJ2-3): GAGVSQTPSNKVTEKGKYVELRCDPISGHTALYWYRQSLGQGPEFLIYFQGTGAADDSGLPNDRFFAVRPEGSVSTLKIQRTERGDSAVYLCASSLYGVQGGGTDTQYFGPGTRLTVL.

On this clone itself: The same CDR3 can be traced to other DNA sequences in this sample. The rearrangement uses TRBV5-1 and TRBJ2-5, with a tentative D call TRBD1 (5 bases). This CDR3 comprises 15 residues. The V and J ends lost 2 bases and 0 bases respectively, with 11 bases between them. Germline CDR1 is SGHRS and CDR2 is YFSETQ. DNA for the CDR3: TGCGCCAGCAGCTTTTCGCAAGGGGACCAAGAGACCCAGTACTTC. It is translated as CASSFSQGDQETQYF. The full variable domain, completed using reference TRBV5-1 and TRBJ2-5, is KAGVTQTPRYLIKTRGQQVTLSCSPISGHRSVSWYQQTPGQGLQFLFEYFSETQRNKGNFPGRFSGRQFSNSRSEMNVSTLELGDSALYLCASSFSQGDQETQYFGPGTRLLVL.

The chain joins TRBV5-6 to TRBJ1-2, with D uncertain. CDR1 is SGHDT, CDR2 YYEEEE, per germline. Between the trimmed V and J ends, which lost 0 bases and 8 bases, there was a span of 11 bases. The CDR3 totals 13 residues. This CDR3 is CASSLVREGGYTF. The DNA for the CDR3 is TGTGCCAGCAGCTTGGTAAGGGAGGGAGGCTACACCTTC.

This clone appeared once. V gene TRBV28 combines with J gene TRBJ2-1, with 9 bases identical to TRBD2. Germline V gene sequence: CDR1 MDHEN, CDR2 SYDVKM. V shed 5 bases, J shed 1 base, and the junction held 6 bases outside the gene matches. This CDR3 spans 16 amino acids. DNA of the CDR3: TGTGCCAGCAGTCCCGGGACTAGCTGGTCCTACAATGAGCAGTTCTTC. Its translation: CASSPGTSWSYNEQFF.